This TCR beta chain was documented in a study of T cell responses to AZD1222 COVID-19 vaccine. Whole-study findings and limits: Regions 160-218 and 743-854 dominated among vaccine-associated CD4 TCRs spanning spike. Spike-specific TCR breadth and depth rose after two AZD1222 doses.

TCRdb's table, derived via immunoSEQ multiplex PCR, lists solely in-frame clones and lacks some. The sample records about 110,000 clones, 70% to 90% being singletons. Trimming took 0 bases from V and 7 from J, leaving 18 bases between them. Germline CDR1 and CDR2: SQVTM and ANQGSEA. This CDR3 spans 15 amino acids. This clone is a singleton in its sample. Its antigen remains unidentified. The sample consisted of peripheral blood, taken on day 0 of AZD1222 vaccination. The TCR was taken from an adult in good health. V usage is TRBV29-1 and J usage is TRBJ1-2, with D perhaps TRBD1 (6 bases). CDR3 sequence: CSVEDKSGAGSGYTF. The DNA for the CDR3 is TGCAGCGTTGAAGATAAATCGGGGGCTGGCTCTGGCTACACCTTC.